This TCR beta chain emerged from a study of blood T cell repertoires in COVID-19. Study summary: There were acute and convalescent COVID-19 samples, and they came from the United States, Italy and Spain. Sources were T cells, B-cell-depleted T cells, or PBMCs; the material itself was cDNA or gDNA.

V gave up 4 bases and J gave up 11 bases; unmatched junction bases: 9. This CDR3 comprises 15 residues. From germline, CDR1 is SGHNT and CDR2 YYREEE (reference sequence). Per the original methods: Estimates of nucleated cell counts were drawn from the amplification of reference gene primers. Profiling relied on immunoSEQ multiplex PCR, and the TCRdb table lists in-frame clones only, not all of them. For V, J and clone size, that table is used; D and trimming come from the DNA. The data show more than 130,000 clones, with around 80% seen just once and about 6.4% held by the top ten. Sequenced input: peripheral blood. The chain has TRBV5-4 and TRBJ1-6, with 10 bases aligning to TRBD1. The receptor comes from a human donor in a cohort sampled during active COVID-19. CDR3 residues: CASSVPGQGLTPLHF. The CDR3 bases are TGTGCCAGCAGCGTGCCGGGACAGGGGTTAACACCCCTCCACTTT.